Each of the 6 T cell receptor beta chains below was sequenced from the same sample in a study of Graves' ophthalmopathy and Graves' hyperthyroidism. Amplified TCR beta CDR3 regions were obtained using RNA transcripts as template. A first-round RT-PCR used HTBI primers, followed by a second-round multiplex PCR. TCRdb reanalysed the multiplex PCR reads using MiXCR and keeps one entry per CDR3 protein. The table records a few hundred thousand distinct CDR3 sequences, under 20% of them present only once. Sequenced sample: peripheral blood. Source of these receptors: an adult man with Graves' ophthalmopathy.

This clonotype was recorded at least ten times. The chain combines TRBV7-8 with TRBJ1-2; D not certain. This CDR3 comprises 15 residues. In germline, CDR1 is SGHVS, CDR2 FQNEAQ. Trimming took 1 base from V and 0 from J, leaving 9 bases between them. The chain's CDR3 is CASSLEGGTNYGYTF. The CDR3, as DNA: TGTGCCAGCAGCTTAGAAGGCGGAACTAACTATGGCTACACCTTC.

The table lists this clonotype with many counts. The CDR3 sequence: CASSSPEGVGTEAFF. CDR3 bases: TGTGCCAGCAGCTCCCCGGAGGGGGTCGGCACTGAAGCTTTCTTT. The chain uses TRBV7-8 and TRBJ1-1; possible D gene TRBD1, 6 bases. There are 15 residues in the CDR3. The V gene lost 4 bases and the J gene lost 4 bases, with 16 bases spanning the gap. Looked up from germline, CDR1 is SGHVS and CDR2 is FQNEAQ.

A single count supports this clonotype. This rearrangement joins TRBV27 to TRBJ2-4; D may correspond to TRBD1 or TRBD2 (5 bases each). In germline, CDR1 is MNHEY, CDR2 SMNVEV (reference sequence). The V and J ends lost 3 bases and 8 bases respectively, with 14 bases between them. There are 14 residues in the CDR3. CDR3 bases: TGTGCCAGCAGTTTGGGTGGGGGAAAGGACATTCAGTACTTC. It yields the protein CASSLGGGKDIQYF.

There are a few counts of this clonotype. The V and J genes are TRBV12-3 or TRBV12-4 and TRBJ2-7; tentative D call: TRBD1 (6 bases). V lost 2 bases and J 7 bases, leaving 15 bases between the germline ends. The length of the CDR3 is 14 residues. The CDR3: CASSLKVWGREQYF. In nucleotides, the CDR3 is TGTGCCAGCAGTTTAAAGGTCTGGGGGCGGGAGCAGTACTTC.

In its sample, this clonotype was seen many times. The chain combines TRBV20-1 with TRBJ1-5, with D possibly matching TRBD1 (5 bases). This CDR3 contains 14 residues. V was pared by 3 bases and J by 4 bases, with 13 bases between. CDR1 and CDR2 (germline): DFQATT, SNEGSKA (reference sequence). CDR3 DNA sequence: TGCAGTGCTAGGGGAGGACACCTGAATCAGCCCCAGCATTTT. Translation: CSARGGHLNQPQHF.

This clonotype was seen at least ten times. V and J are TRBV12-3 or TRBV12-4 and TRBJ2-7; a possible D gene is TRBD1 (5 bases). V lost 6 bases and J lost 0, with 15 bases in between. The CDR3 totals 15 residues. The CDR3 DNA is TGTGCCAGCAGGGAAGGGGCTGCGAGCTCCTACGAGCAGTACTTC. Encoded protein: CASREGAASSYEQYF.